The rows below give T cell receptor beta chains drawn from one sample of a study of CD8 T cells in Susac syndrome. TCRdb redid the calling of the immunoSEQ multiplex PCR reads with MiXCR, one entry per CDR3 protein. There are approximately 190,000 distinct CDR3 sequences in the sample; about 94% occur only once, and approximately 0.098% lies in the top ten. What was sequenced was CD4+ T cells from PBMCs. These receptors were obtained from a human donor with Susac syndrome. Each CDR3 is given with its conserved first and last residue. The D gene is left open where the match is weak. Not every row has a clone size; where given, it reads once, few, many or a size class.

clone_size: .
d_call: .
v_call: TRBV29-1
j_call: TRBJ1-5
cdr3_nt: TGCAGCGTTGGATCTCAGCCCCAGCATTTT
cdr3_aa: CSVGSQPQHF

clone_size: .
d_call: TRBD2
v_call: TRBV4-3
j_call: TRBJ2-1
cdr3_nt: TGCGCCAGCAGCCAAGATCGACTAGCGGGCAATGAGCAGTTCTTC
cdr3_aa: CASSQDRLAGNEQFF

clone_size: .
d_call: .
v_call: TRBV19
j_call: TRBJ1-2
cdr3_nt: TGTGCCAGTAGTCAAGACAGGCCCAAGAGTGGCTACACCTTC
cdr3_aa: CASSQDRPKSGYTF

clone_size: .
d_call: TRBD1
v_call: TRBV6-2/TRBV6-3
j_call: TRBJ1-5
cdr3_nt: TGTGCCAGCAGTTACGGGACAGGGGGCGGGCAGCCCCAGCATTTT
cdr3_aa: CASSYGTGGGQPQHF

clone_size: .
d_call: .
v_call: TRBV3-1
j_call: TRBJ2-7
cdr3_nt: TGTGCCAGCAGCCAAGAAGCGAACAGGAACTACGAGCAGTACTTC
cdr3_aa: CASSQEANRNYEQYF

clone_size: .
d_call: .
v_call: TRBV30
j_call: TRBJ1-5
cdr3_nt: TGTGCCTGGAGCCAGGGAGGCAATCAGCCCCAGCATTTT
cdr3_aa: CAWSQGGNQPQHF

clone_size: .
d_call: TRBD1
v_call: TRBV5-4
j_call: TRBJ1-2
cdr3_nt: TGTGCCAGCAGCTTGCGCTTGACAGGGGGGACGTCTGGCTACACCTTC
cdr3_aa: CASSLRLTGGTSGYTF

clone_size: .
d_call: .
v_call: TRBV14
j_call: TRBJ2-3
cdr3_nt: TGTGCCAGCAGCCTTAGACAGGACTCAGATACGCAGTATTTT
cdr3_aa: CASSLRQDSDTQYF

clone_size: .
d_call: TRBD1
v_call: TRBV6-2/TRBV6-3
j_call: TRBJ2-3
cdr3_nt: TGTGCCAGCAGTTACTCCGGACAGGCCCCAGATACGCAGTATTTT
cdr3_aa: CASSYSGQAPDTQYF

clone_size: .
d_call: .
v_call: TRBV5-6
j_call: TRBJ1-2
cdr3_nt: TGTGCCAGCAGCTTGAACAGAAACTATGGCTACACCTTC
cdr3_aa: CASSLNRNYGYTF

clone_size: .
d_call: TRBD1
v_call: TRBV3-1
j_call: TRBJ2-7
cdr3_nt: TGTGCCAGCAGCCCGGACAGGGGGGGCGAGCAGTACTTC
cdr3_aa: CASSPDRGGEQYF

clone_size: .
d_call: .
v_call: TRBV29-1
j_call: TRBJ2-1
cdr3_nt: TGCAGCGTTGAAGCCCGGAGTCGGAGTGGCAATGAGCAGTTCTTC
cdr3_aa: CSVEARSRSGNEQFF

clone_size: .
d_call: .
v_call: TRBV27
j_call: TRBJ2-3
cdr3_nt: TGTGCCAGCACCTCACCTCGTGGGCCCAGCGATACGCAGTATTTT
cdr3_aa: CASTSPRGPSDTQYF

clone_size: .
d_call: TRBD2
v_call: TRBV20-1
j_call: TRBJ2-5
cdr3_nt: TGCAGTGCTAGTTCGCTAGCGGGGGTCCAAGAGACCCAGTACTTC
cdr3_aa: CSASSLAGVQETQYF

clone_size: .
d_call: .
v_call: TRBV6-6
j_call: TRBJ2-3
cdr3_nt: TGTGCCAGCAGCCGTCTGATGGATACGCAGTATTTT
cdr3_aa: CASSRLMDTQYF

clone_size: few
d_call: .
v_call: TRBV6-5
j_call: TRBJ2-2
cdr3_nt: TGTGCCAGCAGGCGGACGAACACCGGGGAGCTGTTTTTT
cdr3_aa: CASRRTNTGELFF

clone_size: .
d_call: .
v_call: TRBV7-6
j_call: TRBJ1-6
cdr3_nt: TGTGCCAGCAGCTTAGGGTCTCTTAGCTCCTATAATTCACCCCTCCACTTT
cdr3_aa: CASSLGSLSSYNSPLHF

clone_size: .
d_call: .
v_call: TRBV19
j_call: TRBJ1-2
cdr3_nt: TGTGCCAGTAGTATACGGACGGAAAACTATGGCTACACCTTC
cdr3_aa: CASSIRTENYGYTF

clone_size: .
d_call: .
v_call: TRBV9
j_call: TRBJ2-7
cdr3_nt: TGTGCCAGCAGCTTCCGGGACCATTCCTACGAGCAGTACTTC
cdr3_aa: CASSFRDHSYEQYF

clone_size: .
d_call: TRBD2
v_call: TRBV5-1
j_call: TRBJ2-2
cdr3_nt: TGCGCCAGCATGGATAGCGGGAGCACCGGGGAGCTGTTTTTT
cdr3_aa: CASMDSGSTGELFF

clone_size: .
d_call: .
v_call: TRBV5-4
j_call: TRBJ2-7
cdr3_nt: TGTGCCAGCAGCCAACAGGACTCCCATTCCTACGAGCAGTACTTC
cdr3_aa: CASSQQDSHSYEQYF

clone_size: .
d_call: .
v_call: TRBV7-2
j_call: TRBJ1-5
cdr3_nt: TGTGCCAGCAGCCCACTGGGCCGCAATCAGCCCCAGCATTTT
cdr3_aa: CASSPLGRNQPQHF

clone_size: .
d_call: .
v_call: TRBV6-5
j_call: TRBJ1-1
cdr3_nt: TGTGCCAGCAGTTACTCGAGCAGGGGAGACACTGAAGCTTTCTTT
cdr3_aa: CASSYSSRGDTEAFF

clone_size: .
d_call: .
v_call: TRBV20-1
j_call: TRBJ2-1
cdr3_nt: TGCAGTGCTAGCCAAGCCAGTGAGCAGTTCTTC
cdr3_aa: CSASQASEQFF

clone_size: .
d_call: TRBD1
v_call: TRBV6-5
j_call: TRBJ2-3
cdr3_nt: TGTGCCAGCACCGACAGGGTCACAGATACGCAGTATTTT
cdr3_aa: CASTDRVTDTQYF

clone_size: .
d_call: TRBD1
v_call: TRBV20-1
j_call: TRBJ2-7
cdr3_nt: TGCAGTGCTCCATCCGGGACAGGGCTCTACGAGCAGTACTTC
cdr3_aa: CSAPSGTGLYEQYF

clone_size: .
d_call: .
v_call: TRBV12-3/TRBV12-4
j_call: TRBJ1-2
cdr3_nt: TGTGCCAGCAGTTTGGTAACAGCGACTATTACCTTC
cdr3_aa: CASSLVTATITF

clone_size: .
d_call: .
v_call: TRBV2
j_call: TRBJ2-5
cdr3_nt: TGTGCCAGCACGCGGGACGTCGGGACCCAGTACTTC
cdr3_aa: CASTRDVGTQYF

clone_size: .
d_call: .
v_call: TRBV4-3
j_call: TRBJ2-6
cdr3_nt: TGCGCCAGCAGCCAAGAGGGGGAGGGGGCCAACGTCCTGACTTTC
cdr3_aa: CASSQEGEGANVLTF

clone_size: .
d_call: TRBD2
v_call: TRBV20-1
j_call: TRBJ2-1
cdr3_nt: TGCAGTGCCTTTGGGACTAGCGGTAGCTCCTACAATGAGCAGTTCTTC
cdr3_aa: CSAFGTSGSSYNEQFF

clone_size: .
d_call: TRBD1
v_call: TRBV6-6
j_call: TRBJ2-1
cdr3_nt: TGTGCCAGCAGTTACTCGGTGGGCAGGGGGCAGAATGAGCAGTTCTTC
cdr3_aa: CASSYSVGRGQNEQFF

clone_size: .
d_call: .
v_call: TRBV9
j_call: TRBJ2-7
cdr3_nt: TGTGCCAGCAGCTCTTCCCCACAGGGCTACGAGCAGTACTTC
cdr3_aa: CASSSSPQGYEQYF

clone_size: .
d_call: TRBD2
v_call: TRBV29-1
j_call: TRBJ2-5
cdr3_nt: TGCAGCGTTCACGGGACTAGGACAGACCAAGAGACCCAGTACTTC
cdr3_aa: CSVHGTRTDQETQYF

clone_size: few
d_call: .
v_call: TRBV5-6
j_call: TRBJ1-1
cdr3_nt: TGTGCCAGCAGCTTGGATCTGGGGAGCACTGAAGCTTTCTTT
cdr3_aa: CASSLDLGSTEAFF

clone_size: .
d_call: .
v_call: TRBV12-3/TRBV12-4
j_call: TRBJ1-3
cdr3_nt: TGTGCCAGCAAAATAGGCCACTCTGGAAACACCATATATTTT
cdr3_aa: CASKIGHSGNTIYF

clone_size: .
d_call: .
v_call: TRBV4-2
j_call: TRBJ1-6
cdr3_nt: TGTGCCAGCAGCCAAGAATTGCAACATAATTCACCCCTCCACTTT
cdr3_aa: CASSQELQHNSPLHF

clone_size: .
d_call: .
v_call: TRBV29-1
j_call: TRBJ2-2
cdr3_nt: TGCAGCGTTGAGGAGGTTCGGACCGGGGAGCTGTTTTTT
cdr3_aa: CSVEEVRTGELFF

clone_size: .
d_call: .
v_call: TRBV19
j_call: TRBJ1-2
cdr3_nt: TGTGCCAGTACCAGGGCCCGATACTATGGCTACACCTTC
cdr3_aa: CASTRARYYGYTF

clone_size: .
d_call: .
v_call: TRBV29-1
j_call: TRBJ1-4
cdr3_nt: TGCAGCGTTGAGCAAACAGGGAAACTGTTTTTT
cdr3_aa: CSVEQTGKLFF

clone_size: .
d_call: TRBD1
v_call: TRBV12-3/TRBV12-4
j_call: TRBJ2-4
cdr3_nt: TGTGCCAGCAGTTTATCGTCAGGGGGTGGGATAGCCAAAAACATTCAGTACTTC
cdr3_aa: CASSLSSGGGIAKNIQYF

clone_size: .
d_call: .
v_call: TRBV12-5
j_call: TRBJ1-2
cdr3_nt: TGTGCTAGTGGTTTATCCCGAAGGTCTAACTATGGCTACACCTTC
cdr3_aa: CASGLSRRSNYGYTF

clone_size: .
d_call: .
v_call: TRBV29-1
j_call: TRBJ2-5
cdr3_nt: TGCAGCGCCGCGACAGGGAGGGGGTACCAAGAGACCCAGTACTTC
cdr3_aa: CSAATGRGYQETQYF

clone_size: .
d_call: TRBD1
v_call: TRBV6-5
j_call: TRBJ2-5
cdr3_nt: TGTGCCAGCAGTTCGAGGACAGGGCAAGAGACCCAGTACTTC
cdr3_aa: CASSSRTGQETQYF

clone_size: once
d_call: .
v_call: TRBV9
j_call: TRBJ1-1
cdr3_nt: TGTGCCAGCAGCGTAACTCCGGACCGGGAAGCTTTCTTT
cdr3_aa: CASSVTPDREAFF

clone_size: .
d_call: TRBD1
v_call: TRBV9
j_call: TRBJ1-5
cdr3_nt: TGTGCCAGCAGCGAGGGGACAGGCAATCAGCCCCAGCATTTT
cdr3_aa: CASSEGTGNQPQHF

clone_size: .
d_call: TRBD1
v_call: TRBV5-5
j_call: TRBJ1-1
cdr3_nt: TGTGCCAGCAGCACCGGGACAGGGAACATGAACACTGAAGCTTTCTTT
cdr3_aa: CASSTGTGNMNTEAFF